What follows are 25 T cell receptor beta chains derived from one specimen sequenced in a study of T cell responses to AZD1222 COVID-19 vaccine. Using immunoSEQ multiplex PCR, the repertoire was profiled, and TCRdb retains in-frame clones only, with some absent. The sample yields roughly 110,000 clones, roughly nine tenths seen once. The sample was peripheral blood, taken on day 0 of AZD1222 vaccination. The receptors stem from an adult in good health.

The V and J genes are TRBV27 and TRBJ2-7, with TRBD1 matching 11 bases. The CDR3 contains 16 residues. In germline, CDR1 is MNHEY, CDR2 SMNVEV (reference sequence). V lost 7 bases, J lost 3 bases, and 11 bases stayed unmatched. The CDR3: CASTYRRGQGVYEQYF. The CDR3 region has the DNA TGTGCCAGCACTTACCGGCGGGGACAGGGGGTCTACGAGCAGTACTTC.

This clone came up a few times. The chain is built from TRBV6-2 or TRBV6-3 and TRBJ1-3; D gene unclear. Germline V lookup: CDR1 MNHEY, CDR2 SVGEGT. V lost 2 bases to trimming and J lost 4 bases, with 3 bases between them. The CDR3 sequence is 12 residues long. Here the CDR3 DNA reads TGTGCCAGCAGTTACCCCGGAAACACCATATATTTT. Translating it yields CASSYPGNTIYF.

The chain is built from TRBV18 and TRBJ2-5; D uncertain. The CDR3 runs to 12 residues. Germline CDR1 is KGHSH and CDR2 is LQKENI. Deletions cut 2 bases from V and 4 bases from J, with 5 bases between. The CDR3 reads CASSPNSETQYF. CDR3 DNA sequence: TGTGCCAGCTCACCAAACTCAGAGACCCAGTACTTC.

J is TRBJ1-3 and V is TRBV5-4; D possibly corresponds to TRBD1 (6 bases). The CDR3 has 15 residues. V lost 2 bases and J lost 4, with 13 bases in between. From germline, CDR1 is SGHNT and CDR2 YYREEE (reference sequence). CDR3 protein: CASSLSGGLGNTIYF. The CDR3, as DNA: TGTGCCAGCAGCTTATCGGGGGGGCTAGGAAACACCATATATTTT.

The DNA of the CDR3 is TGTGCCAGCAGCTTCTCGACAGGGGGCCCCTACGAGCAGTACTTC. This translates into CASSFSTGGPYEQYF. The rearrangement uses TRBV7-2 and TRBJ2-7; 10 positions agree with TRBD1. V was clipped by 3 bases and J by 2 bases; unmatched bases: 4. This CDR3 has 15 amino acids. Per the germline V gene, CDR1 is SGHTA and CDR2 is FQGNSA.

The DNA for the CDR3 is TGTGCCATCAGTCACGACAGTAGCAATCAGCCCCAGCATTTT. Its protein product is CAISHDSSNQPQHF. The chain recombines TRBV10-3 with TRBJ1-5; D is perhaps TRBD1 (5 bases). V lost 5 bases, J lost 0 bases, and 8 bases lay in between. Looked up from germline, CDR1 is ENHRY and CDR2 is SYGVKD. The CDR3 runs to 14 residues.

This chain links TRBV6-5 with TRBJ2-7, with 10 bases identical to TRBD1. The CDR3 sequence is 15 residues long. V lost 4 bases and J lost 1; bases outside the gene matches: 4. Germline CDR1 is MNHEY and CDR2 is SVGAGI. CDR3 loop: CASSSTGQGSYEQYF. In nucleotides, the CDR3 is TGTGCCAGCAGTTCCACGGGACAGGGGTCCTACGAGCAGTACTTC.

Concerning this clone itself: The germline gene is not matched at one end of the junction; a read error may be the cause. The gene calls are TRBV7-2 and TRBJ2-5, with a possible D match to TRBD2 (5 bases). CDR1 and CDR2 from the germline V gene are SGHTA and FQGNSA. CDR3 size: 15 residues. CDR3 nucleotide sequence: TGTGCCAGCAGCCAGCGCAGCGGCCCCCAAGGGACCCAGTACTTC. Its protein product is CASSQRSGPQGTQYF.

This sequence joins TRBV5-6 and TRBJ2-7; D remains unclear. Per germline, CDR1 SGHDT and CDR2 YYEEEE. With 1 base removed from V and 3 bases from J, the gap between germline ends came to 5 bases. The CDR3 runs 12 residues. The CDR3 DNA reads as TGTGCCAGCAGCTTGTCAGGCTACGAGCAGTACTTC. Translation: CASSLSGYEQYF. Supplemented by reference TRBV5-6 and TRBJ2-7, the full variable domain reads DAGVTQSPTHLIKTRGQQVTLRCSPKSGHDTVSWYQQALGQGPQFIFQYYEEEERQRGNFPDRFSGHQFPNYSSELNVNALLLGDSALYLCASSLSGYEQYFGPGTRLTVT.

This chain connects TRBV5-6 to TRBJ1-2; the D gene is possibly TRBD1 (5 bases). Trimming took 5 bases from V and 4 from J, leaving 15 bases between them. This CDR3 spans 14 amino acids. CDR1 SGHDT and CDR2 YYEEEE come from the germline V gene. CDR3 nucleotide sequence: TGTGCCAGCAGGCGACCTACGGGGGGCTATGGCTACACCTTC. It codes for CASRRPTGGYGYTF.

The CDR3 sequence: CASSPGWDPNYGYTF. In nucleotides, the CDR3 is TGTGCCAGCAGCCCCGGGTGGGACCCTAACTATGGCTACACCTTC. The genes are TRBV7-9 and TRBJ1-2; D may be TRBD1 (5 bases). CDR1 is SEHNR, CDR2 FQNEAQ, per germline (reference sequence). The V end was cut by 5 bases, the J end by 0 bases, with 13 bases between. The CDR3 runs to 15 residues.

The chain is built from TRBV14 and TRBJ2-1, with TRBD2 matching 11 bases. The CDR3 has 16 residues. Losses at the gene ends were 1 base for V and 4 bases for J; bases not matched to a gene: 3. Germline V gene lookup returns CDR1 SGHDN and CDR2 FVKESK. The CDR3, as DNA: TGTGCCAGCAGCCAAGGTCCTAGCGGGAGGTACAATGAGCAGTTCTTC. This translates into CASSQGPSGRYNEQFF.

The table lists this clone with a count of one. The chain couples TRBV19 to TRBJ2-1; D may be TRBD1 or TRBD2 (5 bases each). Deletions cut 4 bases from V and 7 bases from J, with 14 bases between. The CDR3 totals 14 residues. CDR1 and CDR2 (germline): LNHDA, SQIVND (reference sequence). The DNA of the CDR3 is TGTGCCAGTAGTAGAGAGGGACCCCGAAATGAGCAGTTCTTC. Translated, it gives CASSREGPRNEQFF.

The V gene is TRBV5-1, the J gene TRBJ1-4; D not resolved. The V end lost 2 bases, the J end lost 0 bases, and 5 bases lay between the germline ends. There are 14 residues in the CDR3. Germline-derived CDR1 and CDR2 are SGHRS and YFSETQ. CDR3 nucleotide sequence: TGCGCCAGCAGCTTTGCGGCAACTAATGAAAAACTGTTTTTT. Protein: CASSFAATNEKLFF.

The rearrangement joins TRBV11-1 to TRBJ2-7, with a weak D call TRBD2 (7 bases). The CDR3 totals 14 residues. Trimming removed 0 bases at V and 7 bases at J, with 13 bases between. CDR1 and CDR2 (germline): SGHAT, FQDESV (reference sequence). The CDR3 sequence: CASSLATGGREQYF. CDR3 in DNA: TGTGCCAGCAGCTTAGCTACGGGGGGCAGGGAGCAGTACTTC. Filled out from reference TRBV11-1 and TRBJ2-7, the complete variable domain reads EAEVAQSPRYKITEKSQAVAFWCDPISGHATLYWYRQILGQGPELLVQFQDESVVDDSQLPKDRFSAERLKGVDSTLKIQPAELGDSAMYLCASSLATGGREQYFGPGTRLTVT.

The chain is built from TRBV4-2 and TRBJ2-1; D not certain. CDR1 and CDR2 (germline): LGHNA, YNFKEQ. The CDR3 runs to 13 residues. V lost 0 bases and J lost 6, with 6 bases in between. The CDR3 DNA sequence: TGTGCCAGCAGCCAAGATAGCTCCAATGAGCAGTTCTTC. Its translation: CASSQDSSNEQFF.

V usage is TRBV29-1 and J usage is TRBJ2-5; D is ambiguous. The CDR3 has 13 residues. CDR1 is SQVTM, CDR2 ANQGSEA, per germline. With 4 bases removed from V and 5 bases from J, the gap between germline ends came to 14 bases. The CDR3 coding sequence is TGCAGCGTTGTCCAAGGGCTAGGGGAGACCCAGTACTTC. Protein sequence: CSVVQGLGETQYF.

The gene calls are TRBV3-1 (or the pseudogene TRBV3-2) and TRBJ2-7, with 7 positions matching TRBD2. The CDR3 sequence is 14 residues long. V trimming: 4 bases; J trimming: 6 bases; junction bases outside the gene matches: 9. Germline CDR1 and CDR2: LGHDT and YNNKEL (reference sequence). CDR3 region: CASSLTSARGEQYF. The CDR3 coding sequence is TGTGCCAGCAGCCTCACTAGCGCCCGGGGCGAGCAGTACTTC.

This chain joins TRBV5-1 and TRBJ2-1; a possible D gene is TRBD2 (5 bases). Trimming took off 5 bases at V and 4 bases at J, with 13 bases between the two ends. Germline V gene sequence: CDR1 SGHRS, CDR2 YFSETQ. The CDR3 covers 14 residues. The CDR3 DNA reads TGCGCCAGCAGGGAGAGGGCGGAGTACAATGAGCAGTTCTTC. It specifies CASRERAEYNEQFF.

V is TRBV4-3 and J is TRBJ1-2, with unresolved D. CDR3 length: 16 amino acids. The V and J ends lost 5 bases and 1 base respectively, with 17 bases between them. Germline V gene lookup returns CDR1 LGHNA and CDR2 YSLEER. The CDR3 nucleotides are TGCGCCAGCAGCGATATACGCGGGTCCCTTAACTATGGCTACACCTTC. It specifies CASSDIRGSLNYGYTF.

The chain couples TRBV7-2 to TRBJ2-1, with 7 bases lining up with TRBD1. CDR3 size: 14 residues. V lost 5 bases to trimming and J lost 10 bases; unmatched junction nucleotides: 11. In germline, CDR1 is SGHTA, CDR2 FQGNSA. The CDR3 sequence is CASSPGQALGEQFF. DNA for the CDR3: TGTGCCAGCAGCCCAGGACAGGCACTCGGAGAGCAGTTCTTC.

The chain recombines TRBV5-1 with TRBJ2-2; a possible D gene is TRBD2 (6 bases). The germline CDR1 and CDR2 sequences are SGHRS and YFSETQ. V was trimmed by 1 base and J by 1 base, leaving 11 bases between them. The CDR3 has 16 amino acids. DNA for the CDR3: TGCGCCAGCAGCTTGACGGCTAGCGTGAACACCGGGGAGCTGTTTTTT. Residues: CASSLTASVNTGELFF.

This rearrangement joins TRBV28 to TRBJ1-4, with a weak D call TRBD1 (5 bases). The CDR3 spans 16 residues. V was clipped by 6 bases and J by 2 bases, with 16 bases between them. CDR1 MDHEN and CDR2 SYDVKM come from the germline V gene. CDR3 coding DNA: TGTGCCAGCAGCACTTATCCGGGACTGACTAATGAAAAACTGTTTTTT. Translating gives CASSTYPGLTNEKLFF. The whole variable domain, filled in from reference TRBV28 and TRBJ1-4, reads DVKVTQSSRYLVKRTGEKVFLECVQDMDHENMFWYRQDPGLGLRLIYFSYDVKMKEKGDIPEGYSVSREKKERFSLILESASTNQTSMYLCASSTYPGLTNEKLFFGSGTQLSVL.

The CDR3 here is CATSRGQNTGELFF. CDR3 nucleotides: TGTGCCACCAGCAGGGGACAGAACACCGGGGAGCTGTTTTTT. This chain joins TRBV24-1 and TRBJ2-2; D is perhaps TRBD1 (6 bases). The V end lost 7 bases, the J end lost 1 base, and 9 bases lay between the germline ends. Germline V CDR1 and CDR2: KGHDR, SFDVKD. The CDR3 runs 14 residues.

V gene TRBV14 combines with J gene TRBJ2-2; 9 bases fit TRBD2. Germline loops: CDR1 SGHDN, CDR2 FVKESK. After removal of 2 bases from V and 3 bases from J, the junction contained 4 bases not matched to a gene. This CDR3 is 16 amino acids long. CDR3 loop: CASSQRREGHTGELFF. The CDR3 coding sequence is TGTGCCAGCAGCCAAAGGCGGGAGGGGCACACCGGGGAGCTGTTTTTT.